The clone carrying this T cell receptor (beta chain) was seen many times. The antigen is unknown. These data originate in a study of T cells in Graves' hyperthyroidism and ophthalmopathy. Germline V gene lookup returns CDR1 SGHRS and CDR2 YFSETQ. With 0 bases clipped from V and 2 bases from J, the junction kept 2 bases outside the gene matches. CDR3 length: 16 amino acids. Study-level findings and limits: Before onset, by a median of around 6.4 months, the model predicted ophthalmopathy.

RNA transcripts gave rise to amplified TCR beta CDR3 regions. RT-PCR in the first round (using the HTBI primer set) targeted the TCR CDR3. TCRdb itself ran the multiplex PCR reads through MiXCR, one entry per CDR3 protein. The sample carries hundreds of thousands of distinct CDR3 sequences, nearly 20% recorded once. The receptor was isolated from a man aged 40-50 years with Graves' ophthalmopathy. The sample taken for sequencing was blood. The V gene is TRBV5-1, the J gene TRBJ2-3; TRBD2 agrees at 11 bases. CDR3 DNA sequence: TGCGCCAGCAGCTTGGCACTAGCGGGGGACACAGATACGCAGTATTTT. It encodes CASSLALAGDTDTQYF.